The 17 T cell receptor beta chains given below trace back to one sample, sequenced in a study of blood T cell repertoires in COVID-19. Profiled with immunoSEQ multiplex PCR; TCRdb holds only in-frame clones, not every one. The table shows just under 150,000 clones, with roughly 90% occurring only once. Sequenced sample: peripheral blood. The receptors were gathered from a woman in her 50s with acute or convalescent COVID-19.

The chain employs TRBV11-2 and TRBJ2-1; possible D gene TRBD2, 6 bases. The CDR3 covers 16 residues. Germline V gives CDR1 SGHAT, CDR2 FQNNGV. Trimming cost V 1 base and J 7 bases, with 17 bases left between them. CDR3 in DNA: TGTGCCAGCAGCTTAGGCGGGAAGGGTCGAGAAAATGAGCAGTTCTTC. This gives the protein CASSLGGKGRENEQFF.

This chain uses TRBV7-9 with TRBJ1-2; no reliable D call. This CDR3 has 14 residues. From germline, CDR1 is SEHNR and CDR2 FQNEAQ (reference sequence). V was pared by 5 bases and J by 4 bases, with 14 bases between. The CDR3 DNA is TGTGCCAGCAGCCGCCAGGAACCTTCCTATGGCTACACCTTC. Residues: CASSRQEPSYGYTF.

The genes are TRBV7-3 and TRBJ2-3, with 14 bases lining up with TRBD2. J lost 2 bases, V lost 4 bases, and 5 bases had no gene match. The germline V gene has CDR1 SGHTA and CDR2 FQGTGA. This CDR3 is built from 17 residues. The CDR3 is CASSSGLAGGYTDTQYF. Here the CDR3 DNA reads TGTGCCAGCAGCTCAGGACTAGCGGGGGGTTACACAGATACGCAGTATTTT.

This rearrangement joins TRBV6-6 to TRBJ1-4; TRBD1 might be the D (6 bases). Germline values: CDR1 MNHNY, CDR2 SVGAGI (reference sequence). The CDR3 runs 15 residues. V lost 4 bases and J 8 bases, leaving 17 bases between the germline ends. CDR3 region: CASSFQRGANEKLFF. The CDR3 region has the DNA TGTGCCAGCAGTTTCCAACGGGGGGCCAACGAAAAACTGTTTTTT.

Written as DNA, the CDR3 is TGTGCCAGCAGCCCTTATAGTCAAAAACTGTTTTTT. Translating gives CASSPYSQKLFF. The chain recombines TRBV7-9 with TRBJ1-4; D call uncertain. The V gene lost 5 bases and the J gene lost 9 bases, with 10 bases spanning the gap. The CDR3 totals 12 residues. CDR1 and CDR2 from the germline V gene are SEHNR and FQNEAQ (reference sequence).

J is TRBJ2-1 and V is TRBV7-9; 9 bases match TRBD2. Losses at the gene ends were 2 bases for V and 9 bases for J; bases not matched to a gene: 5. Germline values: CDR1 SEHNR, CDR2 FQNEAQ (reference sequence). The CDR3 length is 14 residues. The CDR3 region is CASSLRREGIEQFF. The CDR3 bases are TGTGCCAGCAGCTTAAGGCGGGAGGGAATTGAGCAGTTCTTC. The variable domain in full, completed from reference TRBV7-9 and TRBJ2-1, reads DTGVSQNPRHKITKRGQNVTFRCDPISEHNRLYWYRQTLGQGPEFLTYFQNEAQLEKSRLLSDRFSAERPKGSFSTLEIQRTEQGDSAMYLCASSLRREGIEQFFGPGTRLTVL.

In nucleotides, the CDR3 is TGTGCCAGCTCACCACCCGGGGGCTACGAGCAGTACTTC. It encodes CASSPPGGYEQYF. The chain carries TRBV18 and TRBJ2-7, with a possible D match to TRBD2 (6 bases). V lost 0 bases and J 3 bases, leaving 6 bases between the germline ends. The CDR3 has 13 amino acids. CDR1 is KGHSH, CDR2 LQKENI, per germline.

In its sample, this clone was seen once. CDR3 coding DNA: TGTGCCAGCAGCGTAGAAAAGGGGCGCGGCTCCTACAATGAGCAGTTCTTC. It translates to CASSVEKGRGSYNEQFF. The chain employs TRBV9 and TRBJ2-1, with D perhaps matching TRBD1 (5 bases). Trimming took 0 bases from V and 0 from J, leaving 13 bases between them. Germline CDR1 and CDR2: SGDLS and YYNGEE. The CDR3 extends over 17 amino acids.

The chain links TRBV7-3 to TRBJ2-2, with D uncertain. Germline values: CDR1 SGHTA, CDR2 FQGTGA. The V and J ends lost 3 bases and 4 bases respectively, with 9 bases between them. CDR3 length: 14 residues. The CDR3 nucleotides read TGTGCCAGCAGCTTTGGGCCAGGCACCGGGGAGCTGTTTTTT. Protein product: CASSFGPGTGELFF.

The V and J genes are TRBV30 and TRBJ1-3; D ambiguous. The CDR3 spans 14 residues. Trimming pared 4 bases from V and 8 bases from J, leaving 18 bases between. Germline V gene lookup returns CDR1 GTSNPN and CDR2 SVGIG (reference sequence). The CDR3 DNA is TGTGCCTGGAATGAAGGTCAGGCCGGGGACACCATATATTTT. It translates to CAWNEGQAGDTIYF.

The gene calls are TRBV5-6 and TRBJ1-2, with D perhaps TRBD1 (5 bases). From germline, CDR1 is SGHDT and CDR2 YYEEEE. V lost 3 bases, J lost 3 bases, and 9 bases lay in between. CDR3 size: 13 residues. The chain's CDR3 is CASSSDSYYGYTF. CDR3 bases: TGTGCCAGCAGCTCTGACAGCTACTATGGCTACACCTTC.

The chain joins TRBV5-1 to TRBJ1-1; D unclear. Germline CDR1 SGHRS, CDR2 YFSETQ. The V and J ends lost 4 bases and 7 bases respectively, with 20 bases between them. This CDR3 contains 15 residues. The CDR3: CASSIEPGSKFEAFF. CDR3 nucleotide sequence: TGCGCCAGCAGCATAGAACCCGGGTCAAAATTTGAAGCTTTCTTT.

This clone is a singleton in its sample. The chain carries TRBV7-8 and TRBJ1-2; D is ambiguous. CDR1 SGHVS and CDR2 FQNEAQ come from the germline V gene. The CDR3 is 17 residues long. With 4 bases removed from V and 4 bases from J, the gap between germline ends came to 22 bases. CDR3: CASSYTSRGVAGYGYTF. In nucleotides, the CDR3 is TGTGCCAGCAGCTATACGAGTCGGGGAGTGGCTGGCTATGGCTACACCTTC.

V is TRBV7-2 and J is TRBJ2-7, with 7 bases lining up with TRBD2. V was pared by 6 bases and J by 2 bases, with 13 bases of the junction left unmatched. Looked up from germline, CDR1 is SGHTA and CDR2 is FQGNSA. CDR3 length equals 16 residues. CDR3 amino acids: CASRRDSGVTAYEQYF. CDR3 nucleotide sequence: TGTGCCAGCAGAAGAGACAGCGGGGTTACCGCCTACGAGCAGTACTTC.

The chain carries TRBV29-1 and TRBJ2-3, with 8 positions matching TRBD2. The CDR3 covers 16 residues. Germline CDR1 is SQVTM and CDR2 is ANQGSEA. V was pared by 6 bases and J by 2 bases, with 13 bases of the junction left unmatched. The CDR3 DNA is TGCAGCGTGTATGGCGGGAGGACCCCTATCACAGATACGCAGTATTTT. As protein: CSVYGGRTPITDTQYF.

This rearrangement joins TRBV12-3 or TRBV12-4 to TRBJ2-1, with a possible D match to TRBD1 (6 bases). V was shortened by 7 bases and J by 12 bases, with 13 bases between the two germline ends. This CDR3 spans 11 amino acids. The CDR3 DNA reads TGTGCCAGCACCCAATCGGACAGGCAGTTCTTC. Protein sequence: CASTQSDRQFF.

The chain uses TRBV5-4 and TRBJ2-7, with D hard to call. Germline CDR1 reads SGHNT; CDR2 reads YYREEE (reference sequence). Trimming removed 4 bases from V and 7 bases from J, with 15 bases in between. CDR3 length: 13 amino acids. CDR3 coding DNA: TGTGCCAGCAGCCTGACTCGTTTAAGGGAGCAGTACTTC. Amino acid sequence: CASSLTRLREQYF. The full variable domain, with the rest looked up from reference TRBV5-4 and TRBJ2-7, is ETGVTQSPTHLIKTRGQQVTLRCSSQSGHNTVSWYQQALGQGPQFIFQYYREEENGRGNFPPRFSGLQFPNYSSELNVNALELDDSALYLCASSLTRLREQYFGPGTRLTVT.